This passage covers 8 T cell receptor beta chains from one sample sequenced in a study of cytomegalovirus exposure and HLA in healthy donors. A multiplex PCR was run with 60 Vbeta primers and 13 Jbeta primers. The repertoire was sequenced with immunoSEQ multiplex PCR; TCRdb's copy has only in-frame clones and lacks some. The sample lists around 120,000 clones, around 80% occurring once. The sample was PBMCs. The receptor set was obtained from a man aged 50 or older in good health and CMV-seronegative.

The gene calls are TRBV5-1 and TRBJ1-1; 10 bases are a match to TRBD1. V shed 4 bases, J shed 1 base, and the junction held 4 bases outside the gene matches. Germline CDR1 SGHRS, CDR2 YFSETQ. This CDR3 comprises 15 residues. CDR3 region: CASSARQGANTEAFF. The CDR3 DNA is TGCGCCAGCAGCGCCCGACAGGGGGCGAACACTGAAGCTTTCTTT.

V is TRBV30 and J is TRBJ2-6; possible D gene TRBD1, 5 bases. This CDR3 is 16 amino acids long. Germline CDR1 GTSNPN, CDR2 SVGIG (reference sequence). V lost 7 bases and J lost 0, with 16 bases in between. CDR3 protein: CASAQGSRSGANVLTF. CDR3 sequence (DNA): TGTGCCTCGGCTCAGGGTTCCCGCTCTGGGGCCAACGTCCTGACTTTC.

The rearrangement links TRBV18 to TRBJ1-2; TRBD1 is a possible D gene (6 bases). V lost 3 bases, J lost 6 bases, and 11 bases lay in between. Germline loops: CDR1 KGHSH, CDR2 LQKENI. The CDR3 is 13 amino acids. CDR3 DNA: TGTGCCAGCTCACCTTTGGACAGTAATGGCTACACCTTC. It codes for CASSPLDSNGYTF.

The CDR3 DNA reads as TGTGCCAGCAGCATTGGACAGGGCTTGGGCGAGACCCAGTACTTC. Its protein product is CASSIGQGLGETQYF. V is TRBV13 and J is TRBJ2-5; TRBD1 agrees at 8 bases. The CDR3 contains 15 residues. The V and J ends lost 5 bases and 5 bases, in that order; junction bases with no gene match: 10. Germline V lookup: CDR1 PRHDT, CDR2 FYEKMQ (reference sequence).

The rearrangement links TRBV7-6 to TRBJ1-3, with no clear D. The V and J ends lost 1 base and 4 bases respectively, with 14 bases between them. The CDR3 consists of 16 residues. CDR1 is SGHVS, CDR2 FNYEAQ, per germline. CDR3 DNA sequence: TGTGCCAGCAGCTTAGAGGCGCGGGCCGACGGAAACACCATATATTTT. It yields the protein CASSLEARADGNTIYF.

The chain joins TRBV19 to TRBJ1-1, with 7 bases fitting TRBD1. Germline V lookup: CDR1 LNHDA, CDR2 SQIVND (reference sequence). The CDR3 runs to 15 residues. V lost 0 bases, J lost 3 bases, and 4 bases stayed unmatched. The CDR3 protein is CASSIERGLDTEAFF. The CDR3 coding sequence is TGTGCCAGTAGTATAGAGAGGGGGCTGGACACTGAAGCTTTCTTT.

This chain uses TRBV6-1 with TRBJ2-7; 11 bases align to TRBD2. V lost 8 bases and J lost 3; bases outside the gene matches: 6. Looked up from germline, CDR1 is MNHNS and CDR2 is SASEGT. CDR3 size: 14 residues. The CDR3 loop reads CASLGTSGFYEQYF. The CDR3 DNA reads TGTGCCAGCCTCGGGACTAGCGGTTTCTACGAGCAGTACTTC.

The gene calls are TRBV14 and TRBJ2-1, with TRBD1 matching over 8 bases. The CDR3 consists of 17 residues. J was trimmed by 7 bases and V by 0 bases; bases with no gene match: 11. Germline CDR1 and CDR2: SGHDN and FVKESK. CDR3 residues: CASSQDRGQFGRNEQFF. For the CDR3, the DNA is TGTGCCAGCAGCCAAGACAGGGGGCAGTTTGGAAGGAATGAGCAGTTCTTC.